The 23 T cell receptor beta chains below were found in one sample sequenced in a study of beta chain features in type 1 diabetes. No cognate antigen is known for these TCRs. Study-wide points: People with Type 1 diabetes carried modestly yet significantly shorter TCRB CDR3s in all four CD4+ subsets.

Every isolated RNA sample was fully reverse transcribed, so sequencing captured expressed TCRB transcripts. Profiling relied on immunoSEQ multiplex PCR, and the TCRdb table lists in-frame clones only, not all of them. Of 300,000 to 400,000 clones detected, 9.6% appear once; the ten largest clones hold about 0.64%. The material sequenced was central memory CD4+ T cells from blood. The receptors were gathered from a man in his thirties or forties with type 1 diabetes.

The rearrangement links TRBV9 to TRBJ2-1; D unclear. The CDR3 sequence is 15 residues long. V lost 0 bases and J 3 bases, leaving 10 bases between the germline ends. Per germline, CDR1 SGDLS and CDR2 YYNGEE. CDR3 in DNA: TGTGCCAGCAGCGTAGGATCTAGGAACTACAATGAGCAGTTCTTC. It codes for CASSVGSRNYNEQFF.

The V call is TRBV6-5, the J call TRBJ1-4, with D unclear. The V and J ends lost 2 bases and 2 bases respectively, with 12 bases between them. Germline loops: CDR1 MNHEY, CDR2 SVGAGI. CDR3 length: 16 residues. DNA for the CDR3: TGTGCCAGCAGTTACGCGTATGGGAGGACTAATGAAAAACTGTTTTTT. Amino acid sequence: CASSYAYGRTNEKLFF.

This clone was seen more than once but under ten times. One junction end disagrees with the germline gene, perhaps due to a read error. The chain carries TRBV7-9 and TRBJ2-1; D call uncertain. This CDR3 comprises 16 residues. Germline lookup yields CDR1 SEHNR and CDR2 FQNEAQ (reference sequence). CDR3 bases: TGCGCCAGCAGCCAAGAGTTCCGCCAGTTCTACAATGAGCAGTTCTTC. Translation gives CASSQEFRQFYNEQFF. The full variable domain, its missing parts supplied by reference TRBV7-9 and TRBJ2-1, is DTGVSQNPRHKITKRGQNVTFRCDPISEHNRLYWYRQTLGQGPEFLTYFQNEAQLEKSRLLSDRFSAERPKGSFSTLEIQRTEQGDSAMYLCASSQEFRQFYNEQFFGPGTRLTVL.

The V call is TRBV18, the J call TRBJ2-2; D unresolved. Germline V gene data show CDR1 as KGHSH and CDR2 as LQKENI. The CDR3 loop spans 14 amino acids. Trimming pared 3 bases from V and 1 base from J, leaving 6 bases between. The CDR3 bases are TGTGCCAGCTCACCTGATATGAACACCGGGGAGCTGTTTTTT. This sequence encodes CASSPDMNTGELFF.

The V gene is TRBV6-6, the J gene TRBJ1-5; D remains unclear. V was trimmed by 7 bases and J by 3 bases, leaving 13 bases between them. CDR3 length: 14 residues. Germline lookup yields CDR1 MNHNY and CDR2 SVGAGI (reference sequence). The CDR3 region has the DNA TGTGCCAGCAAGAGGAGCGGGATCAATCAGCCCCAGCATTTT. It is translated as CASKRSGINQPQHF.

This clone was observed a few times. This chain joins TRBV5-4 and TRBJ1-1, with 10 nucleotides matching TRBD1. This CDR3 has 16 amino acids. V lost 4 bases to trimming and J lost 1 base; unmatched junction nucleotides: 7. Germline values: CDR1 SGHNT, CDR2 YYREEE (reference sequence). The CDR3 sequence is CASSPGQGSSNTEAFF. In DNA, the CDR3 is TGTGCCAGCAGCCCGGGACAGGGGAGTTCGAACACTGAAGCTTTCTTT.

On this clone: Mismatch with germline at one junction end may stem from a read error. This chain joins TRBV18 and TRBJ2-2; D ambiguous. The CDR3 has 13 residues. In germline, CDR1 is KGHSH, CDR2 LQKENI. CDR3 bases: TGTGCCAGCTCACCCCCTAACACCAGGGAGCTGTTTTTT. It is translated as CASSPPNTRELFF.

CDR3 DNA sequence: TGCGCCAGCAGCAGCCATTCTAGCGGGAGAGCCTACGAGCAGTACTTC. It encodes CASSSHSSGRAYEQYF. The chain employs TRBV4-3 and TRBJ2-7; 10 nucleotides line up with TRBD2. Per the germline V gene, CDR1 is LGHNA and CDR2 is YSLEER. V shed 5 bases and J 2 bases; nucleotides not matched to a gene: 9. The CDR3 is 16 residues long.

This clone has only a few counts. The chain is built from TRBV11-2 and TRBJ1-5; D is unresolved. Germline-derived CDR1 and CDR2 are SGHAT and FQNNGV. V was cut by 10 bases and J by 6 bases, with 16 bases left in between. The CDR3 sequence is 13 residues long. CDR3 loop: CATSSQWGQPQHF. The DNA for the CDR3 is TGTGCCACTTCGAGCCAGTGGGGTCAGCCCCAGCATTTT.

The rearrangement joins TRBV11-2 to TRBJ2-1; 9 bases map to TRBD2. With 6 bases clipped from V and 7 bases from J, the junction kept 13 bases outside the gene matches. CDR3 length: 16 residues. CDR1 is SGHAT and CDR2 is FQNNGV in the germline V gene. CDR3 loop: CASRKHSSGSGNEQFF. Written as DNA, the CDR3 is TGTGCCAGCAGAAAGCATAGTAGCGGGAGCGGAAATGAGCAGTTCTTC.

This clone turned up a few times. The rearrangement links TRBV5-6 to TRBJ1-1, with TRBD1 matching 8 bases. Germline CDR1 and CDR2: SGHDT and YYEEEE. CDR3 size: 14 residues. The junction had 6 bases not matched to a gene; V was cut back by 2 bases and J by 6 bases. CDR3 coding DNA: TGTGCCAGCAGCTTCCGGGACAGGATCCCTGAAGCTTTCTTT. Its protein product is CASSFRDRIPEAFF.

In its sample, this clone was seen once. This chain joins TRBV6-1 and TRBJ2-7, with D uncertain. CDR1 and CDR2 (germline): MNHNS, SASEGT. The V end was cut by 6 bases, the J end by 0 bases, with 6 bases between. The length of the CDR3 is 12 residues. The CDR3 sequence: CASRSYSYEQYF. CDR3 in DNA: TGTGCCAGCAGATCCTACTCCTACGAGCAGTACTTC.

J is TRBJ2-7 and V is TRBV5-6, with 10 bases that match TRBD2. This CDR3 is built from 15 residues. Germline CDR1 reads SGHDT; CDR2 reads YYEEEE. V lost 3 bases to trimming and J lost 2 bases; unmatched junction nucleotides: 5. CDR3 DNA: TGTGCCAGCAGCTGGAGACTAGCGGGTACCTACGAGCAGTACTTC. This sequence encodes CASSWRLAGTYEQYF.

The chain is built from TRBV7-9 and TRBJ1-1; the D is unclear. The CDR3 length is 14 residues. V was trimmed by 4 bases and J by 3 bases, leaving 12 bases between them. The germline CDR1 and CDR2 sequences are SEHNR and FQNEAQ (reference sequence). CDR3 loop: CASSSGVGDTEAFF. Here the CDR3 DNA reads TGTGCCAGCAGCTCCGGGGTTGGCGACACTGAAGCTTTCTTT.

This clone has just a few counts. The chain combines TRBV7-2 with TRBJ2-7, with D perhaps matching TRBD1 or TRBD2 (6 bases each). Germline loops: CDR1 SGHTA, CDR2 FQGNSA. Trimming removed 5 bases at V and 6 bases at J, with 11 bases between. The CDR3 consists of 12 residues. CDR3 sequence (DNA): TGTGCCAGCAGCACGAAGGGGGGCGAGCAGTACTTC. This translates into CASSTKGGEQYF.

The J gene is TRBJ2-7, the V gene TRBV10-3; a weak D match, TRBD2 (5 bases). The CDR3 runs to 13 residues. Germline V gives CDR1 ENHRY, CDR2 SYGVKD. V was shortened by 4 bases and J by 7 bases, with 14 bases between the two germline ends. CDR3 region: CAISGSRDLEQYF. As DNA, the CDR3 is TGTGCCATCAGTGGATCGAGGGATTTGGAGCAGTACTTC.

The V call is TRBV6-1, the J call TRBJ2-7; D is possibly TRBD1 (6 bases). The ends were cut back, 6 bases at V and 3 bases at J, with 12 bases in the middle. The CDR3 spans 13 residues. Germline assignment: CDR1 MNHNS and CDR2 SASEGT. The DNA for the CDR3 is TGTGCCAGCAGCGGGACACCCTACTACGAGCAGTACTTC. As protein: CASSGTPYYEQYF.

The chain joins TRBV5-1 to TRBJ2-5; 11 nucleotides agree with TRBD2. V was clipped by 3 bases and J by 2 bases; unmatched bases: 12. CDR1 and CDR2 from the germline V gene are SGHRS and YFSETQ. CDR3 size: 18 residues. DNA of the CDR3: TGCGCCAGCAGCTCCCCCGCCGGGACTAGCGGTGCGCAAGAGACCCAGTACTTC. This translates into CASSSPAGTSGAQETQYF.

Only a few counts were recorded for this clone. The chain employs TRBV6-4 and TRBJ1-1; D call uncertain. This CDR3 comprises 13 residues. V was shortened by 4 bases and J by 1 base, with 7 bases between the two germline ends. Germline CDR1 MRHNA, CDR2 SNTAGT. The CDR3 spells CASSAEENTEAFF. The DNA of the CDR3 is TGTGCCAGCAGTGCAGAGGAGAACACTGAAGCTTTCTTT.

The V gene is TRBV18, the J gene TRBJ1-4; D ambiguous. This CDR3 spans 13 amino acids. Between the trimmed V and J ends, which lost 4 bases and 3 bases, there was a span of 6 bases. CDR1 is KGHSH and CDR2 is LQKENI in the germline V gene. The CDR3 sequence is CASSLAANEKLFF. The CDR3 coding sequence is TGTGCCAGCTCACTGGCAGCTAATGAAAAACTGTTTTTT.

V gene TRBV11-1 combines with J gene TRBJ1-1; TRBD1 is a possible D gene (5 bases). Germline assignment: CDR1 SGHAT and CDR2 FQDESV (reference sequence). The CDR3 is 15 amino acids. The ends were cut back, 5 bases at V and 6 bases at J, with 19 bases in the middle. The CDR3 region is CASSVQGTQDPEAFF. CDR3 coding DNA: TGTGCCAGCAGCGTCCAGGGTACGCAAGACCCTGAAGCTTTCTTT.

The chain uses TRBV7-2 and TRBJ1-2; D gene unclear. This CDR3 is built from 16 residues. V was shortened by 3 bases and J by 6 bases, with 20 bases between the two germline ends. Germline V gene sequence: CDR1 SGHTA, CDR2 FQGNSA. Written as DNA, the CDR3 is TGTGCCAGCAGCTTCTTTTATCCACAGCGTCGGGATGGCTACACCTTC. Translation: CASSFFYPQRRDGYTF.

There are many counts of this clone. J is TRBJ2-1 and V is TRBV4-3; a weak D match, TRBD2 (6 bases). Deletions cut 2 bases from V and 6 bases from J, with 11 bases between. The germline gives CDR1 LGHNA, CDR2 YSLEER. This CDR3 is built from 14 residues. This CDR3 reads CASSQLSGTNEQFF. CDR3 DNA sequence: TGCGCCAGCAGCCAACTTAGCGGAACCAATGAGCAGTTCTTC.